This T cell receptor (beta chain) derives from a study of CD8 T cells in Susac syndrome. Reverse transcription used about 0.5 to 1 ug RNA and random hexamers. Each CDR3 protein is one row after TCRdb ran MiXCR on the immunoSEQ multiplex PCR reads. The sample lists 120,000 or so distinct CDR3 sequences; more than 85% were seen once. Germline V gives CDR1 LNHNV, CDR2 YYDKDF (reference sequence). The CDR3 loop spans 12 amino acids. The germline V and J ends were trimmed by 0 bases and 4 bases, with 2 bases remaining between them. This clonotype was seen just once. The rearrangement links TRBV15 to TRBJ2-3; D not resolved. This TCR came from a human donor with multiple sclerosis. Sequenced sample: CD4+ T cells from PBMCs. This CDR3 reads CATSRDADTQYF. The CDR3 DNA sequence: TGTGCCACCAGCAGAGATGCAGATACGCAGTATTTT. Using reference TRBV15 and TRBJ2-3 for the parts outside the CDR3, the full variable domain is DAMVIQNPRYQVTQFGKPVTLSCSQTLNHNVMYWYQQKSSQAPKLLFHYYDKDFNNEADTPDNFQSRRPNTSFCFLDIRSPGLGDTAMYLCATSRDADTQYFGPGTRLTVL.